Presented here are 7 T cell receptor beta chains from one specimen sequenced in a study of somatic mutations in cytotoxic T cells in rheumatoid arthritis. The repertoire was sequenced with immunoSEQ multiplex PCR; TCRdb's copy has only in-frame clones and lacks some. The profile shows 25,000 to 30,000 clones, around 76% of them singletons. The source material was CD8+ T cells sorted from blood. These TCRs come from a man aged 45-65 years in good health.

V usage is TRBV23-1 and J usage is TRBJ2-3; 11 bases map to TRBD1. TRBV23-1 is placed among ORFs of uncertain function. After removal of 6 bases from V and 2 bases from J, the junction contained 10 bases not matched to a gene. This CDR3 has 17 residues. The CDR3 spells CASSLSRDRGYTDTQYF. In DNA, the CDR3 is TGCGCCAGCAGCCTATCCCGGGACAGGGGGTACACAGATACGCAGTATTTT.

The rearrangement joins TRBV6-4 to TRBJ2-2; TRBD2 matches 7 bases. CDR1 MRHNA and CDR2 SNTAGT come from the germline V gene. This CDR3 contains 15 residues. The junction had 6 bases not matched to a gene; V was cut back by 3 bases and J by 5 bases. CDR3 loop: CASSEEGGGTGELFF. The CDR3 coding sequence is TGTGCCAGCAGTGAGGAAGGCGGGGGAACCGGGGAGCTGTTTTTT.

This chain uses TRBV27 with TRBJ1-2, with a possible D match to TRBD1 (5 bases). The CDR3 length is 15 residues. V dropped 0 bases and J dropped 4 bases, with 12 bases sitting between them. The germline gives CDR1 MNHEY, CDR2 SMNVEV (reference sequence). In nucleotides, the CDR3 is TGTGCCAGCAGTTTATCGTCGGGGGTCGGCTATGGCTACACCTTC. Translating gives CASSLSSGVGYGYTF.

The genes are TRBV27 and TRBJ2-7, with D perhaps TRBD1 or TRBD2 (5 bases each). The CDR3 totals 13 residues. V lost 0 bases, J lost 5 bases, and 8 bases lay in between. The V gene's germline CDR1 is MNHEY and CDR2 SMNVEV (reference sequence). Here the CDR3 reads CASSLSGDHEQYF. CDR3 coding DNA: TGTGCCAGCAGTTTATCGGGGGATCACGAGCAGTACTTC.

The CDR3 region is CASGGDREADTQYF. As DNA, the CDR3 is TGTGCCAGCGGGGGGGACAGAGAGGCAGATACGCAGTATTTT. The rearrangement joins TRBV6-1 to TRBJ2-3, with D perhaps given as TRBD1 or TRBD2 (7 bases each). V lost 8 bases to trimming and J lost 4 bases, with 16 bases between them. Germline CDR1 and CDR2: MNHNS and SASEGT. This CDR3 has 14 residues.

V is TRBV6-1 and J is TRBJ1-2, with 8 bases fitting TRBD1. With V trimmed by 3 bases and J by 1 base, 10 bases remained unmatched. The CDR3 consists of 17 residues. Germline CDR1 and CDR2: MNHNS and SASEGT. The DNA for the CDR3 is TGTGCCAGCAGTGACCTTAAGCGGACAGGGCGTAACTATGGCTACACCTTC. Translating it yields CASSDLKRTGRNYGYTF.

The V gene is TRBV7-9, the J gene TRBJ2-3; D possibly corresponds to TRBD2 (5 bases). The CDR3 totals 17 residues. V dropped 5 bases and J dropped 2 bases, with 20 bases sitting between them. Germline CDR1 and CDR2: SEHNR and FQNEAQ (reference sequence). DNA for the CDR3: TGTGCCAGCAGCCCAATTAGAGCGGAGTTTGTCACAGATACGCAGTATTTT. Encoded protein: CASSPIRAEFVTDTQYF.